The source of this T cell receptor (beta chain) is a study of T cell changes during pregnancy in multiple sclerosis (dated by TCRdb to the late 2010s). Background for the entire study: The study examined how the T cell repertoire changed over the course of pregnancy in women with multiple sclerosis.

Library method: the immunoSEQ multiplex PCR assay. Here the immuneACCESS table is served through TCRdb, limited to in-frame sequences with V and J called. Missing clones are a known gap in these copies; in checked studies unresolved V genes cover under half, and the rest lacks a known reason. This sample holds around 88,000 clones; over 80% were observed only once. The top ten hold over 2% of the sample. The CDR3 numbers 14 residues from cysteine through phenylalanine. Only CDR3 DNA is held: 42 bases, read in frame from base 1. The germline V gene (reference sequence) supplies CDR1 LNHDA and CDR2 SQIVND. V and J are trimmed by 8 bases and 2 bases, and the gene matches miss 8 bases of the junction. This clone was seen only once. Its cognate antigen has yet to be identified. The input lacks base qualities; no much larger clone sits a single base away.

Specimen: peripheral blood, collected in the first trimester of pregnancy. The V and J segments used are TRBV19 and TRBJ2-5; TRBD1 matches 7 bases in the middle. The receptor was isolated from a female donor with multiple sclerosis, enrolled in a pregnancy study. The CDR3 is CASSMGQPQETQYF. The base sequence is TGTGCCAGTTCTATGGGACAGCCACAAGAGACCCAGTACTTC.